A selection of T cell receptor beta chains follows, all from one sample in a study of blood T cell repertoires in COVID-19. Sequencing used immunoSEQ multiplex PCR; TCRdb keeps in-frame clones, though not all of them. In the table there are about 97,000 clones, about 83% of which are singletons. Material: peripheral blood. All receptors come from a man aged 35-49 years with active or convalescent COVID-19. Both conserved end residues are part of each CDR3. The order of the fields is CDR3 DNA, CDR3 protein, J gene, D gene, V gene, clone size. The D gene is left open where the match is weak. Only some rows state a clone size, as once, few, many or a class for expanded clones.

CDR3 DNA: TGTGCCAGCTCACTCCCTATAGCACACAGGGGTTGGAACTATGGCTACACCTTC; CDR3 protein: CASSLPIAHRGWNYGYTF; J gene: TRBJ1-2; D gene: TRBD1; V gene: TRBV18; clone size: NA
CDR3 DNA: TGCGCCAGCAGTTTCCAGAGGGTGGGGACTGAAGCTTTCTTT; CDR3 protein: CASSFQRVGTEAFF; J gene: TRBJ1-1; D gene: NA; V gene: TRBV10-1; clone size: NA
CDR3 DNA: TGTGCCAGCAGCCAAGGAGTATACGAGCAGTACTTC; CDR3 protein: CASSQGVYEQYF; J gene: TRBJ2-7; D gene: NA; V gene: TRBV3-1/TRBV3-2; clone size: NA
CDR3 DNA: TGTGCCAGCAGACACGAACGGGATCTGAGGCGTCTCTGTAGATCACAAGAGACCCAGTACTTC; CDR3 protein: CASRHERDLRRLCRSQETQYF; J gene: TRBJ2-5; D gene: NA; V gene: TRBV3-1/TRBV3-2; clone size: NA
CDR3 DNA: TGTGCCAGCAGTTTCGGGGGTGATGATACGCAGTATTTT; CDR3 protein: CASSFGGDDTQYF; J gene: TRBJ2-3; D gene: NA; V gene: TRBV2; clone size: once
CDR3 DNA: TGTGCCATCAGAGGGACAGGGACCGGGGAGCTGTTTTTT; CDR3 protein: CAIRGTGTGELFF; J gene: TRBJ2-2; D gene: TRBD1; V gene: TRBV10-3; clone size: NA
CDR3 DNA: TGTGCCAGCAGCGCCCGAGGTGGCCCCGCCTACGAGCAGTACTTC; CDR3 protein: CASSARGGPAYEQYF; J gene: TRBJ2-7; D gene: NA; V gene: TRBV7-2; clone size: NA
CDR3 DNA: TGTGCCAGCATCTCACAGGGGGCCGGTGAAAAACTGTTTTTT; CDR3 protein: CASISQGAGEKLFF; J gene: TRBJ1-4; D gene: TRBD1; V gene: TRBV2; clone size: NA
CDR3 DNA: TGTGCCAGCAGCTTAGGGACACCGAACACTGAAGCTTTCTTT; CDR3 protein: CASSLGTPNTEAFF; J gene: TRBJ1-1; D gene: NA; V gene: TRBV7-9; clone size: once
CDR3 DNA: TGTGCCATCAGATCAGGGGCTAATAATGAAAAACTGTTTTTT; CDR3 protein: CAIRSGANNEKLFF; J gene: TRBJ1-4; D gene: NA; V gene: TRBV10-3; clone size: NA
CDR3 DNA: TGTGCCAGCAGCTTAGTTACAGGTCTAAGCGAAAAACTGTTTTTT; CDR3 protein: CASSLVTGLSEKLFF; J gene: TRBJ1-4; D gene: NA; V gene: TRBV7-9; clone size: NA
CDR3 DNA: TGTGCCAGCTCACCCAGGGGGCCAGAACTGTTTTTT; CDR3 protein: CASSPRGPELFF; J gene: TRBJ1-4; D gene: TRBD1; V gene: TRBV18; clone size: NA
CDR3 DNA: TGTGCCAGCAGCTTCGCAGGGGGAGAGACCCAGTACTTC; CDR3 protein: CASSFAGGETQYF; J gene: TRBJ2-5; D gene: TRBD1; V gene: TRBV7-3; clone size: NA
CDR3 DNA: TGTGCCAGCAGCTTGGGGAGGGACAGGGGCGGGTCACCCCTCCACTTT; CDR3 protein: CASSLGRDRGGSPLHF; J gene: TRBJ1-6; D gene: TRBD1; V gene: TRBV5-6; clone size: NA
CDR3 DNA: TGTGCCAGCACCGACAGGGCGGGAGGGGAGACCCAGTACTTC; CDR3 protein: CASTDRAGGETQYF; J gene: TRBJ2-5; D gene: TRBD2; V gene: TRBV7-2; clone size: NA
CDR3 DNA: TGTGCCAGCAGCGTAGCCCCTCTGTTGTATGGCTACACCTTC; CDR3 protein: CASSVAPLLYGYTF; J gene: TRBJ1-2; D gene: NA; V gene: TRBV9; clone size: NA
CDR3 DNA: TGTGCCAGCAGCTTACGGGGGGGCATCTATGGCTACACCTTC; CDR3 protein: CASSLRGGIYGYTF; J gene: TRBJ1-2; D gene: NA; V gene: TRBV13; clone size: NA
CDR3 DNA: TGTGCCAGCAGCTTAGAGGGAGGTCGGGAAAAACTGTTTTTT; CDR3 protein: CASSLEGGREKLFF; J gene: TRBJ1-4; D gene: NA; V gene: TRBV7-2; clone size: once
CDR3 DNA: TGTGCCAGCAGCCAAGATGTAGGGCAGGGCGACGGACAGCCCCAGCATTTT; CDR3 protein: CASSQDVGQGDGQPQHF; J gene: TRBJ1-5; D gene: NA; V gene: TRBV4-2; clone size: NA
CDR3 DNA: TGTGCCAGCACTAAAAACCTACAAGAGACCCAGTACTTC; CDR3 protein: CASTKNLQETQYF; J gene: TRBJ2-5; D gene: NA; V gene: TRBV18; clone size: NA
CDR3 DNA: TGTGCCAGCAGCCTCGGCGGGGGTCCCTCCTACAATGAGCAGTTCTTC; CDR3 protein: CASSLGGGPSYNEQFF; J gene: TRBJ2-1; D gene: TRBD2; V gene: TRBV7-3; clone size: NA
CDR3 DNA: TGCAGTGCTAGTCCGGGAAACCTGGGGTATGGCTACACCTTC; CDR3 protein: CSASPGNLGYGYTF; J gene: TRBJ1-2; D gene: NA; V gene: TRBV20-1; clone size: NA
CDR3 DNA: TGTGCCGTGGGGGGAACTCAGCCCCAGCATTTT; CDR3 protein: CAVGGTQPQHF; J gene: TRBJ1-5; D gene: NA; V gene: TRBV7-2; clone size: NA
CDR3 DNA: TGTGCCAGCAGCCCATACCGGGAGCAAGAGACCCAGTACTTC; CDR3 protein: CASSPYREQETQYF; J gene: TRBJ2-5; D gene: NA; V gene: TRBV3-1/TRBV3-2; clone size: NA
CDR3 DNA: TGTGCCATCAGTGGAGACAGGGCAAGCAATCAGCCCCAGCATTTT; CDR3 protein: CAISGDRASNQPQHF; J gene: TRBJ1-5; D gene: TRBD1; V gene: TRBV10-3; clone size: NA
CDR3 DNA: TGTGCCAGCAGCCAACAGGACAGCGGAGCTTTCTTT; CDR3 protein: CASSQQDSGAFF; J gene: TRBJ1-1; D gene: NA; V gene: TRBV3-1/TRBV3-2; clone size: NA
CDR3 DNA: TGTGCCAGCAGCTTGGGGAGACTAGGTGCCTACAATGAGCAGTTCTTC; CDR3 protein: CASSLGRLGAYNEQFF; J gene: TRBJ2-1; D gene: NA; V gene: TRBV5-6; clone size: NA
CDR3 DNA: TGTGCCAGCACCGTACAGTTCTCTGGAAACACCATATATTTT; CDR3 protein: CASTVQFSGNTIYF; J gene: TRBJ1-3; D gene: NA; V gene: TRBV5-6; clone size: NA
CDR3 DNA: TGCAGCGTTTCAACAGGGGGCAATGGCTACACCTTC; CDR3 protein: CSVSTGGNGYTF; J gene: TRBJ1-2; D gene: TRBD1; V gene: TRBV29-1; clone size: NA
CDR3 DNA: TGTGCCAGCAGCGGACAGGCAAGTTCCTACAATGAGCAGTTCTTC; CDR3 protein: CASSGQASSYNEQFF; J gene: TRBJ2-1; D gene: TRBD1; V gene: TRBV27; clone size: NA
CDR3 DNA: TGTGCCAGCAGCACCCCGGGACAGCACTACAATGAGCAGTTCTTC; CDR3 protein: CASSTPGQHYNEQFF; J gene: TRBJ2-1; D gene: TRBD1; V gene: TRBV5-4; clone size: once
CDR3 DNA: TGTGCCAGCAGCTTGGGAGGGACTAGCGGGGGCAAGCAGTACTTC; CDR3 protein: CASSLGGTSGGKQYF; J gene: TRBJ2-7; D gene: TRBD2; V gene: TRBV5-4; clone size: few
CDR3 DNA: TGTGCCAGCAGTGATGGGACAGGGGGGCAAGAGACCCAGTACTTC; CDR3 protein: CASSDGTGGQETQYF; J gene: TRBJ2-5; D gene: TRBD1; V gene: TRBV6-1; clone size: NA
CDR3 DNA: TGCAGTGCTGGGACAGGGAGAGCTTTCTTT; CDR3 protein: CSAGTGRAFF; J gene: TRBJ1-1; D gene: TRBD1; V gene: TRBV20-1; clone size: NA
CDR3 DNA: TGCAGTGCTAATAAGAACACTGAAGCTTTCTTT; CDR3 protein: CSANKNTEAFF; J gene: TRBJ1-1; D gene: NA; V gene: TRBV20-1; clone size: NA
CDR3 DNA: TGTGCTAGACCAGTTCAAGAGACCCAGTACTTC; CDR3 protein: CARPVQETQYF; J gene: TRBJ2-5; D gene: NA; V gene: TRBV12-5; clone size: NA